Described below is a single TCR beta chain sequence and its context. What it recognizes is unknown. V lost 1 base to trimming and J lost 4 bases, with 10 bases between them. The V gene's germline CDR1 is GTSNPN and CDR2 SVGIG (reference sequence). The CDR3 is 13 amino acids. Reverse transcribing all isolated RNA meant expressed TCRB transcripts were sequenced. Assay used: immunoSEQ multiplex PCR; TCRdb lists only in-frame clones, some missing. Of hundreds of thousands of clones in the sample, around 28% were seen once. The data originate from a study of beta chain features in type 1 diabetes. Study results and caveats: Naive, central memory and Treg TCRB repertoires seemed to resemble each other more closely in patients than they did in healthy donors.

This chain connects TRBV30 to TRBJ2-5, with D possibly matching TRBD1 (5 bases). The sequence was obtained from a man aged 18 to 35 in good health. The sequencing input was naive CD4+ T cells from blood. CDR3 loop: CAWSARVGETQYF. CDR3 sequence (DNA): TGTGCCTGGAGTGCCAGGGTAGGAGAGACCCAGTACTTC.